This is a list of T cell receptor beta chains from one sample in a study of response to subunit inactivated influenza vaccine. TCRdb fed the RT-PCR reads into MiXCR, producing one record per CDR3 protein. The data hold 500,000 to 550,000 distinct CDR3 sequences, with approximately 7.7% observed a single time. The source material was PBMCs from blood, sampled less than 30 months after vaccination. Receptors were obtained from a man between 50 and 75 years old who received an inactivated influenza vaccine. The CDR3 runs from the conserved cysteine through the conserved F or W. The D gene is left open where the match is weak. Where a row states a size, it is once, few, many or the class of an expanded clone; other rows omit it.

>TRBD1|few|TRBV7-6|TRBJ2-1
TGTGCCAGCAGCTTAGGGACAGGGGCTACTAATGAGCAGTTCTTC
CASSLGTGATNEQFF
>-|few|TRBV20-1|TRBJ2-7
TGCAGTGCTCAAGGACACTACGAGCAGTACTTC
CSAQGHYEQYF
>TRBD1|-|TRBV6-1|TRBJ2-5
TGTGCCAGCAGGACAGGGCCTGGTGAGACCCAGTACTTC
CASRTGPGETQYF
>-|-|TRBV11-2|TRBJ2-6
TGTGCCAGCAGCTTAGACAGGGGGGCTGGGGCCAACGTCCTGACTTTC
CASSLDRGAGANVLTF
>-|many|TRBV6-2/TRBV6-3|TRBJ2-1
TGTGCCAGCAGTTCCCTCTCCTACAATGAGCAGTTCTTC
CASSSLSYNEQFF
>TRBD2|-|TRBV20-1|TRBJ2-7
TGCAGTGCTGGATTAGCGGGAGGGGACGAGCAGTACTTC
CSAGLAGGDEQYF
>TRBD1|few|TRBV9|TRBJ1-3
TGTGCCAGCAGCCCCTCCGGAGACAGGGGTTTTGGAAACACCATATATTTT
CASSPSGDRGFGNTIYF
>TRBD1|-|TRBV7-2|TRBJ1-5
TGTGCCAGCAGCCCAAACACAGGGGCCCAGCCCCAGCATTTT
CASSPNTGAQPQHF
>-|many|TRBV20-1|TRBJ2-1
TGCAGTGCTAGGGAGAATTACAATGAGCAGTTCTTC
CSARENYNEQFF
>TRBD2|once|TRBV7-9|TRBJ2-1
TGTGCCAGCAGCCCAACTAGCGGGAGGGCCGTCGATGAGCAGTTCTTC
CASSPTSGRAVDEQFF
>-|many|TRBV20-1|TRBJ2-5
TGCAGTGTTTTACGGGAGACCCAGTACTTC
CSVLRETQYF
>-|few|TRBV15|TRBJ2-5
TGTGCCACCAGCAGGCAACTTGGACTTAGCGAGGAGACCCAGTACTTC
CATSRQLGLSEETQYF
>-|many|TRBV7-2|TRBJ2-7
TGTGCCAGCAGCCAGATAGGCAGCTACGAGCAGTACTTC
CASSQIGSYEQYF
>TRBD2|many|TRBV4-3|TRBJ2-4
TGCGCCAGCAGCCAAGACTTTACTAGCGGGAAGAGAAACATTCAGTACTTC
CASSQDFTSGKRNIQYF
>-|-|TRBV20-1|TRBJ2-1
TGCAGTGCTAGATCGGCCTCGCACTCCTACAATGAGCAGTTCTTC
CSARSASHSYNEQFF
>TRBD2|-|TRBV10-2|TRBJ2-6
TGCGCCAGCAGTGAGACCCTAGCGGGGACTGGGGCCAACGTCCTGACTTTC
CASSETLAGTGANVLTF
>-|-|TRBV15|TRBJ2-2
TGTGCCACCAGCAGAGACCTTAGCTGGTGGGAAGCCGGGGAGCTGTTTTTT
CATSRDLSWWEAGELFF
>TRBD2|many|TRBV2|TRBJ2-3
TGTGCCAGCAGTGCCGAGACTAGCGGTTTTGGGGATACGCAGTATTTT
CASSAETSGFGDTQYF
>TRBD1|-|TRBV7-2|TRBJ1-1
TGTGCCAGCAGCTTAGTGACAGGGTGGGACACTGAAGCTTTCTTT
CASSLVTGWDTEAFF
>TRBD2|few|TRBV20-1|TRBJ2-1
TGCAGTGCGAGGAGCGGGAGCGGGTCCTACAATGAGCAGTTCTTC
CSARSGSGSYNEQFF
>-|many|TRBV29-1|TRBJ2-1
TGCAGCGTTGTTCCCCTAGCGCAGGGGGGCAATGAGCAGTTCTTC
CSVVPLAQGGNEQFF
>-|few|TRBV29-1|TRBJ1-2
TGCAGCGTTGAACCCCGGGCAGGGGCTTATTCCTTC
CSVEPRAGAYSF
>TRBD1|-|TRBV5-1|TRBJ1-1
TGCGCCAGCAGCATACAACCCGGGACAGCCAACACTGAAGCTTTCTTT
CASSIQPGTANTEAFF
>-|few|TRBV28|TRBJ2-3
TGTGCCAGCAGTTCCGCAGCCTCCTCCCTAACAGATACGCAGTATTTT
CASSSAASSLTDTQYF
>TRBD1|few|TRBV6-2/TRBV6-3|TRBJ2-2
TGTGCCAGCAGTACTGGCAGATGGGACAGGTCGAACACCGGGGAGCTGTTTTTT
CASSTGRWDRSNTGELFF
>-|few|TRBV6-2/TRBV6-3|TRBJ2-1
TGTGCCAGCAGTATCTACTACCCTGGAAGCTCCTACAATGAGCAGTTCTTC
CASSIYYPGSSYNEQFF
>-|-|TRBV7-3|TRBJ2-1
TGTGCCAGCAGCTTAAAAGGGTCAGCGGGACACGAGCAGTTCTTC
CASSLKGSAGHEQFF
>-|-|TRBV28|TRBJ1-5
TGTGCCAGCAGTTCGGTCGGGGCAGGTCCTCAGCCCCAGCATTTT
CASSSVGAGPQPQHF
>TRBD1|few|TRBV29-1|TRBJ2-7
TGCAGCGTGGCCCCGGGACAGGGAGTCCACGAGCAGTACTTC
CSVAPGQGVHEQYF
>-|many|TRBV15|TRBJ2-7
TGTGCCACCAGCAGAGATGGGGTAAGCTACGAGCAGTACTTC
CATSRDGVSYEQYF
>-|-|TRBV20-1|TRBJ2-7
TGCAGTGCTAGAGCGAGTACCTACGAGCAGTACTTC
CSARASTYEQYF
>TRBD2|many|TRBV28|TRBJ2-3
TGTGCCAGCAGTCTGACTAGCGGGGGGAGCCCAGATACGCAGTATTTT
CASSLTSGGSPDTQYF
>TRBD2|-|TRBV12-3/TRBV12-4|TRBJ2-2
TGTGCCAGCACCTCGGGAGGGTCGGGGAACACCGGGGAGCTGTTTTTT
CASTSGGSGNTGELFF
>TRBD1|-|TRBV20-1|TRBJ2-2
TGCAGTGCTAGAGATCCGGGACAGGGGGCGCGGCGTGGCACCGGGGAGCTGTTTTTT
CSARDPGQGARRGTGELFF
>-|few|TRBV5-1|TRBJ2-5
TGCGCCAGCAGCTTGTTTGTACAGGAAGAGACCCAGTACTTC
CASSLFVQEETQYF
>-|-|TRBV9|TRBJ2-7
TGTGCCAGCAGCGTAGGTAGCGGTGACTCCTACGAGCAGTACTTC
CASSVGSGDSYEQYF
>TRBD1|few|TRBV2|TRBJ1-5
TGTGCCAGCAGACCTAGGACAGGGGCCCGACAGCCCCAGCATTTT
CASRPRTGARQPQHF
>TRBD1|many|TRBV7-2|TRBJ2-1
TGTGCCAGCAGCTCCAGGACAGGGAGCTCCTACAATGAGCAGTTCTTC
CASSSRTGSSYNEQFF
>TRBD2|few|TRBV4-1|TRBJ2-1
TGCGCCAGCAGCCAAGAAGGCGGGGGGTGGGGTGAGCAGTTCTTC
CASSQEGGGWGEQFF
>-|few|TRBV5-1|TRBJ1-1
TGCGCCAGCAGCTTGCGTCAGGGTACGAACACTGAAGCTTTCTTT
CASSLRQGTNTEAFF
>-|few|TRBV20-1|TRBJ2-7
TGCAGTGCTACCGGTTTGAGGGGCCCCTACGAGCAGTACTTC
CSATGLRGPYEQYF